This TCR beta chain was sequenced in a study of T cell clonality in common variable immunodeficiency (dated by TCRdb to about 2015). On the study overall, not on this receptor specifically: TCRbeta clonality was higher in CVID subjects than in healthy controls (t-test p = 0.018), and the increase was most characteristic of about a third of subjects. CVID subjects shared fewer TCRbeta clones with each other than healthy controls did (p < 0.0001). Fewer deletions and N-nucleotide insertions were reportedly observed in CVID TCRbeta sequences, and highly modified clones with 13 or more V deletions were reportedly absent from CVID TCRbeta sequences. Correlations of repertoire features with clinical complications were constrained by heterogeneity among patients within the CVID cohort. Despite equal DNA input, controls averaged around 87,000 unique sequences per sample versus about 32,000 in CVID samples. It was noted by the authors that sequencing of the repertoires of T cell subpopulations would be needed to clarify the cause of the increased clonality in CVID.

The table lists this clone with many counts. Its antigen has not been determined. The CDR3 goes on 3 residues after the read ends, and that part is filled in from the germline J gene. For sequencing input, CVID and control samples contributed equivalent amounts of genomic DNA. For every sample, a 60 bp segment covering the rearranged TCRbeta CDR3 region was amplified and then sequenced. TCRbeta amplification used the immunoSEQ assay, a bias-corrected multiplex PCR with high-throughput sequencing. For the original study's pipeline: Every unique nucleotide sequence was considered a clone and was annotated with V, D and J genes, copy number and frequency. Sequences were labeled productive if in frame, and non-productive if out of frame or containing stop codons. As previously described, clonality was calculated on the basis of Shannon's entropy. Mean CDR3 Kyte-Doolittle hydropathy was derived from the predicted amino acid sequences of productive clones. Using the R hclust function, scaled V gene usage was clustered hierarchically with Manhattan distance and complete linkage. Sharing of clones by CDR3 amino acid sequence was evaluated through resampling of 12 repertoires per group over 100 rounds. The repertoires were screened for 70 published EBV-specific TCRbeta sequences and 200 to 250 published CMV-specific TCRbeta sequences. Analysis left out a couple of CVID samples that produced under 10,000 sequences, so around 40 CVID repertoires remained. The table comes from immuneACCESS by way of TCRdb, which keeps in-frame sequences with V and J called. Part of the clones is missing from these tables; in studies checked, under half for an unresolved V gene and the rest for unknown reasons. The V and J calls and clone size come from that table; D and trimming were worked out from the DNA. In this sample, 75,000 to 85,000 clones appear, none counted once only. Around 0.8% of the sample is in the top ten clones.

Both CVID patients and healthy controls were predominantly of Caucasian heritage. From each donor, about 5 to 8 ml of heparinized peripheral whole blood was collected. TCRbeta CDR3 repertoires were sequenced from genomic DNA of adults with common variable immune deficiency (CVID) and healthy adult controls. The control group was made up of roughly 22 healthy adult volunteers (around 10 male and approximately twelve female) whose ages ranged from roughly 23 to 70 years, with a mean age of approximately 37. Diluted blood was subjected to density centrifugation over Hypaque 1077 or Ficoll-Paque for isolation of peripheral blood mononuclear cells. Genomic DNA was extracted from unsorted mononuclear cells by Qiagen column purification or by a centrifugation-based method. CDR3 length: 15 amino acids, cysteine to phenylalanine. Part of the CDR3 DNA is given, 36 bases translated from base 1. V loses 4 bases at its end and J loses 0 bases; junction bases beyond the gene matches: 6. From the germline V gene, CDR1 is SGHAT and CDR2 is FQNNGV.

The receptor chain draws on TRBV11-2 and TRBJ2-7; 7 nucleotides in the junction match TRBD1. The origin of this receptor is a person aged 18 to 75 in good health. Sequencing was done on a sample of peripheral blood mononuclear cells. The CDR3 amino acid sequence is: CASSSQDRSSYEQYF. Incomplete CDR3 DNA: TGTGCCAGCAGCTCGCAGGACAGGAGCTCCTACGAG.